This TCR beta chain was profiled in a study of cytomegalovirus exposure and HLA in healthy donors. Both 60 Vbeta primers and 13 Jbeta primers went into the PCR. TCRdb keeps only in-frame clones here, not all; method: immunoSEQ multiplex PCR. The table includes roughly 190,000 clones, around 83% detected once. Trimming pared 5 bases from V and 7 bases from J, leaving 17 bases between. The CDR3 runs to 14 residues. Germline values: CDR1 SGHTA, CDR2 FQGNSA. This TCR was sampled from a middle-aged woman in good health and CMV-seronegative. The chain employs TRBV7-2 and TRBJ1-1; D remains unclear. Source material: PBMCs. CDR3: CASSPRGALSEAFF. CDR3 coding DNA: TGTGCCAGCAGCCCCCGGGGAGCCCTAAGTGAAGCTTTCTTT.